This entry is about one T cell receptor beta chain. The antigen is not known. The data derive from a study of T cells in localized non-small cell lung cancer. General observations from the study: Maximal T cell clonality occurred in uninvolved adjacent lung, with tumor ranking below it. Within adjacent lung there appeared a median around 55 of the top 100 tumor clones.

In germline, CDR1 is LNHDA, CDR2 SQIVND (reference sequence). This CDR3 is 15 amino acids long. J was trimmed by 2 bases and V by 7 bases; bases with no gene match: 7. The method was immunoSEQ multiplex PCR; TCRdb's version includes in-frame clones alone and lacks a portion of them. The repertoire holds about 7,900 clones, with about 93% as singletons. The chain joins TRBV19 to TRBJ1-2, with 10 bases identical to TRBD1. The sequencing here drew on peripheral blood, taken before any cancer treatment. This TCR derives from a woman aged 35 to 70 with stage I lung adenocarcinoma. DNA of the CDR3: TGTGCCAGTACCATTCCGGGACAGGGGAACTATGGCTACACCTTC. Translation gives CASTIPGQGNYGYTF.